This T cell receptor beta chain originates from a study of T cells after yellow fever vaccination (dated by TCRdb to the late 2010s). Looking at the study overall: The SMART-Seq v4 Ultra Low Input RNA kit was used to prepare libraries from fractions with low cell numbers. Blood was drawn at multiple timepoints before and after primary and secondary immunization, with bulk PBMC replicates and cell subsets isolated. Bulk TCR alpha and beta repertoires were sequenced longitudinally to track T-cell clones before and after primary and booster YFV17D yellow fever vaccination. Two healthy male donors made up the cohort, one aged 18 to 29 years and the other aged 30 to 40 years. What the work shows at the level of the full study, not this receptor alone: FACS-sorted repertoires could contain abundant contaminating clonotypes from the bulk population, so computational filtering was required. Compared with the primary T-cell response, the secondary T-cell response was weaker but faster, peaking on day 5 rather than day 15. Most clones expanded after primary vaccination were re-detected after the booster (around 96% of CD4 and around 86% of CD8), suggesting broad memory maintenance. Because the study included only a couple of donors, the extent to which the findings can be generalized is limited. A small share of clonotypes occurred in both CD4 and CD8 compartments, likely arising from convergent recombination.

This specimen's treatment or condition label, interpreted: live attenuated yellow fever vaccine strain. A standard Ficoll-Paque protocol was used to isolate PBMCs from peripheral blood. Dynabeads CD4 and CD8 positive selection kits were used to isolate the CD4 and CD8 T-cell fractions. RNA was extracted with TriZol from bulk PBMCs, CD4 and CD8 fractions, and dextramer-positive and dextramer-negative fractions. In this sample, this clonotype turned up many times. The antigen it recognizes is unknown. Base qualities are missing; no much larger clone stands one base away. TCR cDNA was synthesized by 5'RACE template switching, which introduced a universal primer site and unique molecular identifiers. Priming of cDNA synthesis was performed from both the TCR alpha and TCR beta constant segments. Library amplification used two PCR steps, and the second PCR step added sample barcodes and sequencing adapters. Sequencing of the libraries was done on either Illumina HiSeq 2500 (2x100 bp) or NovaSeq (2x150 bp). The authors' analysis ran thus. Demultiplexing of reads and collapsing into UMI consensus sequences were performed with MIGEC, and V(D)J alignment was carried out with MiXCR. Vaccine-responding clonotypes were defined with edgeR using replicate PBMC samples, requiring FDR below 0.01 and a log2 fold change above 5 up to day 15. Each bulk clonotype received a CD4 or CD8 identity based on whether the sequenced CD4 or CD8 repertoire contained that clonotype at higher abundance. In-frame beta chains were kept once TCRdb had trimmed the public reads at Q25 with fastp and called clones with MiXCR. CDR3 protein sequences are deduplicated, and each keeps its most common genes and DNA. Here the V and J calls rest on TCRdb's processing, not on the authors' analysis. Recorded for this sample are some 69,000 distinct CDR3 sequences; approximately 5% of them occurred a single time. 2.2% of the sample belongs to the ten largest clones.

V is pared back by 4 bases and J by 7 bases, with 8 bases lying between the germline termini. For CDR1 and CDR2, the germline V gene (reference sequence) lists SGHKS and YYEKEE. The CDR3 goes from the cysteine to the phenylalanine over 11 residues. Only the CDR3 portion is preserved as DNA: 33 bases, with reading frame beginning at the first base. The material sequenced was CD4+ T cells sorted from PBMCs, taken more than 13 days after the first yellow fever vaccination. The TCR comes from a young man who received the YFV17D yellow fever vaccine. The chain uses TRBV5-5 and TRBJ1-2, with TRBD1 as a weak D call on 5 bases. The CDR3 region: CASSRDSGYTF. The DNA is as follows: TGTGCCAGCAGCCGGGACTCTGGCTACACCTTC.